Listed below are T cell receptor beta chains from one sample, sequenced in a study of vaccination and CD4 T cells after COVID-19. No antigens are known for them. Each CDR3 protein is one row after TCRdb ran MiXCR on the PCR reads. The sample has 15,000 to 20,000 distinct CDR3 sequences; approximately 40% are singletons. This specimen was CD4+ T cells from blood, cultured in vitro, taken before SARS-CoV-2 vaccination. These receptors were taken from a human donor who received a COVID-19 vaccine. The CDR3 runs from the conserved cysteine through the conserved F or W. Fields, in order: CDR3 protein, CDR3 DNA, J gene, V gene, D gene, clone size. A D gene is named only where the DNA matches it firmly. Where a row states a size, it is once, few, many or the class of an expanded clone; other rows omit it.

CDR3aa: CASSPREDLGTEAFF
CDR3nt: TGTGCCAGCAGCCCCAGGGAAGACTTGGGCACTGAAGCTTTCTTT
j_gene: TRBJ1-1
v_gene: TRBV7-9
d_gene: NA
abundance: NA

CDR3aa: CASREQAFYEQYF
CDR3nt: TGTGCCAGCAGGGAACAGGCTTTCTACGAGCAGTACTTC
j_gene: TRBJ2-7
v_gene: TRBV6-2/TRBV6-3
d_gene: NA
abundance: few

CDR3aa: CASSLGGQGREQYF
CDR3nt: TGTGCCAGCAGCTTAGGGGGACAGGGTAGGGAGCAGTACTTC
j_gene: TRBJ2-7
v_gene: TRBV7-2
d_gene: TRBD1
abundance: NA

CDR3aa: CASSRQGGPGTEAFF
CDR3nt: TGCGCCAGCAGCCGCCAGGGGGGGCCAGGCACTGAAGCTTTCTTT
j_gene: TRBJ1-1
v_gene: TRBV4-1
d_gene: TRBD1
abundance: NA

CDR3aa: CASSLPGGYNEQFF
CDR3nt: TGCGCCAGCAGCCTCCCCGGGGGTTACAATGAGCAGTTCTTC
j_gene: TRBJ2-1
v_gene: TRBV5-1
d_gene: NA
abundance: once

CDR3aa: CASSFGFHEAEAFF
CDR3nt: TGTGCCAGCAGCTTTGGATTTCATGAGGCCGAAGCTTTCTTT
j_gene: TRBJ1-1
v_gene: TRBV11-3
d_gene: NA
abundance: few

CDR3aa: CASSIPGSNQPQHF
CDR3nt: TGTGCCAGTAGTATCCCCGGATCCAATCAGCCCCAGCATTTT
j_gene: TRBJ1-5
v_gene: TRBV19
d_gene: NA
abundance: once

CDR3aa: CASRWAGAGEAFF
CDR3nt: TGTGCCAGCAGGTGGGCGGGGGCGGGTGAAGCTTTCTTT
j_gene: TRBJ1-1
v_gene: TRBV27
d_gene: NA
abundance: few

CDR3aa: CASSVGARDTQYF
CDR3nt: TGTGCCAGCAGTGTGGGGGCGAGGGATACGCAGTATTTT
j_gene: TRBJ2-3
v_gene: TRBV2
d_gene: NA
abundance: NA

CDR3aa: CASSYHPRGTNSPLHF
CDR3nt: TGTGCCAGCAGTTACCATCCTCGTGGGACCAATTCACCCCTCCACTTT
j_gene: TRBJ1-6
v_gene: TRBV6-5
d_gene: NA
abundance: NA

CDR3aa: CASRQVVRYSNQPQHF
CDR3nt: TGCGCCAGCAGACAGGTGGTCCGTTATAGCAATCAGCCCCAGCATTTT
j_gene: TRBJ1-5
v_gene: TRBV5-1
d_gene: NA
abundance: NA

CDR3aa: CASSEVDNQPQHF
CDR3nt: TGTGCCAGCAGTGAAGTGGACAATCAGCCCCAGCATTTT
j_gene: TRBJ1-5
v_gene: TRBV2
d_gene: NA
abundance: NA

CDR3aa: CASSLWGQPNQPQHF
CDR3nt: TGTGCCAGCAGTTTATGGGGACAGCCCAATCAGCCCCAGCATTTT
j_gene: TRBJ1-5
v_gene: TRBV27
d_gene: TRBD1
abundance: NA

CDR3aa: CASSQDWASSNYGYTF
CDR3nt: TGTGCCAGCAGCCAAGATTGGGCCAGCTCTAACTATGGCTACACCTTC
j_gene: TRBJ1-2
v_gene: TRBV4-2
d_gene: NA
abundance: NA

CDR3aa: CASSEARGDQPQHF
CDR3nt: TGTGCCAGCAGTGAAGCCCGGGGTGATCAGCCCCAGCATTTT
j_gene: TRBJ1-5
v_gene: TRBV2
d_gene: NA
abundance: few